The sequence of this TCR beta chain was determined in a study of CD8+ T cells in alopecia areata. V gave up 0 bases and J gave up 0 bases, with 22 bases separating them. CDR1 and CDR2 (germline): MDHEN, SYDVKM. This CDR3 contains 20 residues. This clone showed up just a few times. Antigen unknown. Sequencing relied on a cDNA template that was reverse transcribed from extracted RNA. Clones were read by immunoSEQ multiplex PCR, and TCRdb kept only the in-frame ones, dropping some. The top ten clones hold 5.5% to 6% of a sample with approximately 89,000 clones, 45% to 60% of them seen once. Study-wide findings and caveats: Scalp samples also contribute reads from the resident alphabeta T cells found in normal skin.

Punch biopsies of lesional scalp, plus peripheral blood, were taken from alopecia areata patients. This clonotype originated in a human donor with alopecia areata. The sequenced material came from NKG2D-high CD8+ T cells sorted from blood. The chain uses TRBV28 and TRBJ2-3; TRBD1 is a possible D gene (5 bases). CDR3 coding DNA: TGTGCCAGCAGTTTATGGTCGTCGGCAGGGTTGGCCCCTAGCACAGATACGCAGTATTTT. Its protein is CASSLWSSAGLAPSTDTQYF.